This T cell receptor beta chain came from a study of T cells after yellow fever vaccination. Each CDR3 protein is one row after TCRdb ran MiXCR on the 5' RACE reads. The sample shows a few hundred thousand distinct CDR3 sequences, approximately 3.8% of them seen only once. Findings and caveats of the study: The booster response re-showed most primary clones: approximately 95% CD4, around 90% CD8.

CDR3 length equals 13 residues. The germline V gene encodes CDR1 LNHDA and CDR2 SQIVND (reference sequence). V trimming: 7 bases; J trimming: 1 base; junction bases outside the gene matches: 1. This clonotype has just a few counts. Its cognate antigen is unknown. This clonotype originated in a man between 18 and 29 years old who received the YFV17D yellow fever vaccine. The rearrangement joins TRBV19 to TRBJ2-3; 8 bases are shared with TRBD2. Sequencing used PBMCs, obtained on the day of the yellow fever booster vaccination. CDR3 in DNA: TGTGCCAGTAAAGCGGGGGGCACAGATACGCAGTATTTT. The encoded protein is CASKAGGTDTQYF.